A single sample gave rise to the 9 T cell receptor beta chains below, sequenced in a study of radiotherapy plus CTLA-4 blockade in lung cancer. Here immunoSEQ multiplex PCR was the method, and the copy in TCRdb shows in-frame clones only, minus some. The sample has 84,000 or so clones, about 85% seen once; the top ten hold more than 12%. The source material was peripheral blood, sampled from a patient treated with radiotherapy plus ipilimumab. The receptors were sampled from a human donor with non-small cell lung cancer that progressed on radiotherapy plus ipilimumab.

The V gene is TRBV28, the J gene TRBJ1-6; maybe TRBD1 (5 bases). V lost 7 bases, J lost 13 bases, and 17 bases lay in between. Germline V lookup: CDR1 MDHEN, CDR2 SYDVKM. This CDR3 is built from 13 residues. This CDR3 is CASIDSISLPLHF. In nucleotides, the CDR3 is TGTGCCAGCATAGACAGCATTTCCTTGCCCCTCCACTTT.

This chain links TRBV2 with TRBJ2-5, with 7 bases lining up with TRBD2. V lost 7 bases and J lost 4; bases outside the gene matches: 6. From germline, CDR1 is SNHLY and CDR2 FYNNEI. The CDR3 has 13 amino acids. CDR3 residues: CASKGWGGETQYF. The CDR3 nucleotides read TGTGCCAGCAAGGGTTGGGGGGGAGAGACCCAGTACTTC.

V and J are TRBV5-1 and TRBJ2-3, with D possibly matching TRBD1 (5 bases). This CDR3 has 14 residues. V lost 4 bases and J 4 bases, leaving 13 bases between the germline ends. The germline gives CDR1 SGHRS, CDR2 YFSETQ. The CDR3: CASSLLSRADTQYF. Written as DNA, the CDR3 is TGCGCCAGCAGCCTACTATCCAGGGCAGATACGCAGTATTTT.

The chain is built from TRBV27 and TRBJ2-5, with a possible D match to TRBD1 (8 bases). V was trimmed by 6 bases and J by 6 bases, leaving 20 bases between them. Germline loops: CDR1 MNHEY, CDR2 SMNVEV (reference sequence). This CDR3 contains 15 residues. The CDR3 region is CASRRDRGGGKTQYF. CDR3 bases: TGTGCCAGCAGGAGAGACAGGGGAGGGGGGAAGACCCAGTACTTC.

The CDR3 reads CSVGSGANVLTF. The DNA for the CDR3 is TGCAGCGTAGGGTCTGGGGCCAACGTCCTGACTTTC. The chain recombines TRBV29-1 with TRBJ2-6; D is undetermined. Germline CDR1 reads SQVTM; CDR2 reads ANQGSEA. The CDR3 covers 12 residues. Trimming left V 6 bases short and J 1 base short, with 4 bases between.

This sequence joins TRBV4-3 and TRBJ1-2; TRBD1 matches 8 bases. Trimming took 0 bases from V and 6 from J; bases not matched to a gene: 6. The CDR3 is 15 amino acids. Looked up from germline, CDR1 is LGHNA and CDR2 is YSLEER. The CDR3: CASSQEQGVGNGYTF. The CDR3 DNA follows: TGCGCCAGCAGCCAAGAACAGGGGGTTGGAAATGGCTACACCTTC.

This sequence joins TRBV28 and TRBJ2-2; no clear D. Deletions cut 1 base from V and 2 bases from J, with 8 bases between. The CDR3 is made up of 15 amino acids. The germline CDR1 and CDR2 sequences are MDHEN and SYDVKM. CDR3 amino acids: CASSLFYTNTGELFF. The CDR3 bases are TGTGCCAGCAGTTTATTTTACACAAACACCGGGGAGCTGTTTTTT.

The rearrangement links TRBV2 to TRBJ1-1; D ambiguous. V was cut by 3 bases and J by 3 bases, with 5 bases left in between. The CDR3 length is 12 residues. Germline lookup yields CDR1 SNHLY and CDR2 FYNNEI. CDR3 in DNA: TGTGCCAGCAGTGACGGCTACACTGAAGCTTTCTTT. Protein sequence: CASSDGYTEAFF. The variable domain in full, completed from reference TRBV2 and TRBJ1-1, reads EPEVTQTPSHQVTQMGQEVILRCVPISNHLYFYWYRQILGQKVEFLVSFYNNEISEKSEIFDDQFSVERPDGSNFTLKIRSTKLEDSAMYFCASSDGYTEAFFGQGTRLTVV.

Details on this clone: One end of the junction does not line up with germline, which may come from a read error. This specimen includes other DNA sequences encoding the same CDR3. The chain's CDR3 is CASSSPGRLAYEQYF. CDR3 in DNA: TGCGCCAGCAGTTCCCCCGGACGCCTAGCCTACGAGCAGTACTTC. This chain links TRBV28 with TRBJ2-7; D unclear. CDR3 length: 15 amino acids. Germline CDR1 reads MDHEN; CDR2 reads SYDVKM.